The TCR beta chain under discussion was sequenced for a study of T cell responses to AZD1222 COVID-19 vaccine. At the level of the study: Samples with a second dose at about 4 or about 12 weeks were pooled together.

For this clone: Its antigen remains unidentified.

Study-wide results and caveats: Once two AZD1222 doses were given, Spike-specific TCR breadth and depth went up.

The CDR3 loop spans 14 amino acids. Trimming stripped 3 bases from V and 0 bases from J, with 8 bases between. Germline V CDR1 and CDR2: LGHDT, YNNKEL (reference sequence). This table comes from immunoSEQ multiplex PCR, and its TCRdb copy is limited to in-frame clones, with some not included. The sample holds 100,000 to 150,000 clones, about 90% seen once. Material: peripheral blood, obtained on day 0 of AZD1222 vaccination. The source is an adult in good health. The chain has TRBV3-1 (or the pseudogene TRBV3-2) and TRBJ2-5; unclear D gene. The CDR3 reads CASSQRRYQETQYF. CDR3 DNA: TGTGCCAGCAGCCAGCGTCGGTACCAAGAGACCCAGTACTTC.